The rows below give T cell receptor beta chains drawn from one sample of a study of cytomegalovirus exposure and HLA in healthy donors. Assay: immunoSEQ multiplex PCR; the TCRdb copy retains only in-frame clones and omits some. The sample contains fewer than 150,000 clones, about 69% of which appear only once. Sequencing used PBMCs. The source is a young man in good health and CMV-seronegative. CDR3s include the opening cysteine and the closing phenylalanine or tryptophan. D genes are given only for firm matches. Only some rows state a clone size, as once, few, many or a class for expanded clones.

>-|TRBV5-8|once|TRBJ2-7
TGTGCCAGCAGCTTATCTGCAGGCCGGGGGAACGAGCAGTACTTC
CASSLSAGRGNEQYF
>TRBD2|TRBV6-4|few|TRBJ2-1
TGTGCCAGCAGTGGAAGCGGGAGGGCCGGTAATGAGCAGTTCTTC
CASSGSGRAGNEQFF
>-|TRBV9|-|TRBJ1-1
TGTGCCAGCAGTAGACAGTGGGGCGACACTGAAGCTTTCTTT
CASSRQWGDTEAFF
>TRBD1|TRBV7-2|-|TRBJ1-4
TGTGCCAGCAGCTCCGGGACAGGGTTTGAAAAACTGTTTTTT
CASSSGTGFEKLFF
>TRBD2|TRBV28|-|TRBJ2-7
TGTGCCAGCAGTTTGGACTGGCTAGCGGGAAGCGAGCAGTACTTC
CASSLDWLAGSEQYF
>TRBD2|TRBV25-1|few|TRBJ2-3
TGTGCCAGCAGCCTCCTTTTAGCGGGGGGGCAAGATACGCAGTATTTT
CASSLLLAGGQDTQYF
>-|TRBV30|-|TRBJ1-2
TGTGCCTGGAGTCCCAGGGTAGGAGCGGGAAACTATGGCTACACCTTC
CAWSPRVGAGNYGYTF
>TRBD1|TRBV6-5|-|TRBJ1-1
TGTGCCAGCAGAAGAGGACAGGGTTTCCCTGAAGCTTTCTTT
CASRRGQGFPEAFF
>-|TRBV6-5|few|TRBJ2-2
TGTGCCAGCAGTTATCTGAACACCGGGGAGCTGTTTTTT
CASSYLNTGELFF
>-|TRBV4-1|few|TRBJ2-7
TGCGCCAGCAGCCAAGGAGGTTCCGTAATCTACGAGCAGTACTTC
CASSQGGSVIYEQYF
>TRBD2|TRBV9|once|TRBJ2-5
TGTGCCAGCAGCGTAGACTCCGGGGGGGAAGAGACCCAGTACTTC
CASSVDSGGEETQYF
>-|TRBV7-2|-|TRBJ2-5
TGTGCCAGCACCCGAGAAAGGCTGGAGGCCCAGTACTTC
CASTRERLEAQYF
>-|TRBV9|-|TRBJ2-1
TGTGCCAGCAGCGGGCTTGGAGCGGAGGAAAACAATGAGCAGTTCTTC
CASSGLGAEENNEQFF
>-|TRBV4-2|-|TRBJ1-1
TGTGCCAGCAGCCAAGTGGAGGCTGGGACAATGAACACTGAAGCTTTCTTT
CASSQVEAGTMNTEAFF
>TRBD2|TRBV4-3|few|TRBJ2-1
TGCGCCAGCAGCCAGTCGCCGGGAGGTAATGAGCAGTTCTTC
CASSQSPGGNEQFF
>-|TRBV9|-|TRBJ2-2
TGTGCCAGCAAAAAGGGGGCGAACACCGGGGAGCTGTTTTTT
CASKKGANTGELFF
>TRBD2|TRBV5-4|-|TRBJ2-2
TGTGCCAGCAGCTCACTAGCGGGGGGGGAAACCGGGGAGCTGTTTTTT
CASSSLAGGETGELFF
>-|TRBV7-6|once|TRBJ2-5
TGTGCCAGCAGGAGGTCCGTGGAGACCCAGTACTTC
CASRRSVETQYF
>-|TRBV7-3|-|TRBJ2-6
TGTGCCAGCAGCCCGGGGGACAGCCCCGGGGCCAACGTCCTGACTTTC
CASSPGDSPGANVLTF
>TRBD1|TRBV12-5|-|TRBJ2-4
TGTGCTAGTGGTTTATGGACAGGCTGGTCTATTCAGTACTTC
CASGLWTGWSIQYF